Given below is one T cell receptor beta chain in context. Its antigen is currently unknown. The data stem from a study of cytomegalovirus exposure and HLA in healthy donors. Study-wide points: A prior analysis recorded that most TCR beta V segments were productive about 90% or about 30% of the time.

Use of 60 Vbeta and 13 Jbeta primers characterized the PCR. Some clones are missing from TCRdb's copy, which holds only in-frame ones; the method was immunoSEQ multiplex PCR. The repertoire includes roughly 150,000 clones, approximately 68% of them detected once, and approximately 2% sits in the top ten. CDR3 length: 15 amino acids. With V trimmed by 6 bases and J by 1 base, 9 bases remained unmatched. Germline CDR1 and CDR2: GTSNPN and SVGIG (reference sequence). The source is a man between 35 and 55 years old in good health and CMV-seronegative. Source material: PBMCs. V and J are TRBV30 and TRBJ2-4, with TRBD2 matching 7 bases. This CDR3 reads CACPAAGLAKNIQYF. CDR3 bases: TGTGCCTGCCCCGCAGCGGGGTTGGCCAAAAACATTCAGTACTTC.